The clone carrying this T cell receptor beta chain was picked up many times. Its antigen is not identified. TCRdb's table, derived via immunoSEQ multiplex PCR, lists solely in-frame clones and lacks some. The profile covers approximately 39,000 clones, none occurring a single time. This related bone marrow graft donor gave peripheral blood on the day of marrow donation. The record originates from a study of T cells after posttransplantation cyclophosphamide. CDR1 and CDR2 (germline): SGHTS, YDEGEE. CDR3 size: 17 residues. Trimming stripped 4 bases from V and 3 bases from J, with 20 bases between. The study, taken as a whole, reports: Later post-transplant blood repertoires were often dominated by donor CD8+ memory clones. Blood and skin or GI T cell repertoires showed limited TRB overlap.

Sequenced input: PBMCs. This TCR was sampled from a girl under 18 in good health, CMV-negative, and a related stem cell transplant donor. This rearrangement joins TRBV5-8 to TRBJ1-3; no firm D call. CDR3 DNA sequence: TGTGCCAGCAGCCACTATTTGGCCCTTCCGGGTGGAAACACCATATATTTT. Translation gives CASSHYLALPGGNTIYF.